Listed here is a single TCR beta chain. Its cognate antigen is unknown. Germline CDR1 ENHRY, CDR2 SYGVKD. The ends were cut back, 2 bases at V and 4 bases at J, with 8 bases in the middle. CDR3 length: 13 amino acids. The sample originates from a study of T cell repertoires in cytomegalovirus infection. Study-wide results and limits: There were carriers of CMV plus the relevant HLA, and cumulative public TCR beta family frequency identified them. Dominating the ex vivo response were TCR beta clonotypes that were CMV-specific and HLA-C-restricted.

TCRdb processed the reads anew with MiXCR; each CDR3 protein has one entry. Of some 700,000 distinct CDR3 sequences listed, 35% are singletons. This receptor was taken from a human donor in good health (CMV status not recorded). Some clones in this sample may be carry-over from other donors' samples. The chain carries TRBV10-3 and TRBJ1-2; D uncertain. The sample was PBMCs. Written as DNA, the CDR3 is TGTGCCATCAGTGAGGCCAGACCCTATGGCTACACCTTC. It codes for CAISEARPYGYTF.